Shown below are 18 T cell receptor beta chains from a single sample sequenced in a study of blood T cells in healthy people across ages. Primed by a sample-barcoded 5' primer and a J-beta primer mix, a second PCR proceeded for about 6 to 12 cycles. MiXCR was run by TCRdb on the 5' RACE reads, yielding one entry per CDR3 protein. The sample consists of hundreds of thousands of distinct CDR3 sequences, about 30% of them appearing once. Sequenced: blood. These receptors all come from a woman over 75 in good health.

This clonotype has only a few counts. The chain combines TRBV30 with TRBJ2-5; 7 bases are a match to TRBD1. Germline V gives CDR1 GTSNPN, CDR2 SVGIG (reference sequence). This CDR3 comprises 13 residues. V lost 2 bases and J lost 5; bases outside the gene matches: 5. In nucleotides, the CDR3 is TGTGCCTGGAGTAAAGGGGGCTATGAGACCCAGTACTTC. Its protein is CAWSKGGYETQYF.

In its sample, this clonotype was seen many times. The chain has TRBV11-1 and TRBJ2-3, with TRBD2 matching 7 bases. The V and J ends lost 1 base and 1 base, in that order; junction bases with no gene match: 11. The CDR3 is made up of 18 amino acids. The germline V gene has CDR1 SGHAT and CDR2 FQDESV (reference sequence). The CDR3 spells CASSLDGRAGRRTDTQYF. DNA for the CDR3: TGTGCCAGCAGCTTAGACGGCCGAGCGGGGAGACGCACAGATACGCAGTATTTT.

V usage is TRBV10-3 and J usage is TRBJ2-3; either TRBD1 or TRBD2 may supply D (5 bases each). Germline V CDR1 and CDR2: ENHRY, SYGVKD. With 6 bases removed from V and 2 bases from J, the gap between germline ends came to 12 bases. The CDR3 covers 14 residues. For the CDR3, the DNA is TGTGCCATCAGGCCGGGACGGTCCACAGATACGCAGTATTTT. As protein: CAIRPGRSTDTQYF.

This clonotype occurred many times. In nucleotides, the CDR3 is TGCAGTGCTAGCAGGGGGTTGGAGACCCAGTACTTC. It encodes CSASRGLETQYF. V is TRBV20-1 and J is TRBJ2-5; 7 nucleotides align to TRBD1. V dropped 3 bases and J dropped 5; count of bases not matched to a gene: 3. The CDR3 sequence is 12 residues long. Germline V lookup: CDR1 DFQATT, CDR2 SNEGSKA (reference sequence).

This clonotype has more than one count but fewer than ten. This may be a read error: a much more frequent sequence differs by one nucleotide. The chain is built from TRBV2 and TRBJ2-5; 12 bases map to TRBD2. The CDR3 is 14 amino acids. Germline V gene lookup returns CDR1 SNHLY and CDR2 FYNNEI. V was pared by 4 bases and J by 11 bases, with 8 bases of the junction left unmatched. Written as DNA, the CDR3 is TGTGCCAGCAGTGCCGTGGGACTAGCGGGTGAGCAGTACTTC. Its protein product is CASSAVGLAGEQYF.

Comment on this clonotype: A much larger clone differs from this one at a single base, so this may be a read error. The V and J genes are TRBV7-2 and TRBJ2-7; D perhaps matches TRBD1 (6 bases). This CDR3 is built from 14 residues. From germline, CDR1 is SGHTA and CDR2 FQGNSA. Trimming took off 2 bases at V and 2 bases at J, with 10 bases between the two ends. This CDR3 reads CTSSLFRGPYEQYF. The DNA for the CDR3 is TGTACCAGCAGCTTATTCAGGGGCCCCTACGAGCAGTACTTC. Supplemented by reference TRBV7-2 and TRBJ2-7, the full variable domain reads GAGVSQSPSNKVTEKGKDVELRCDPISGHTALYWYRQSLGQGLEFLIYFQGNSAPDKSGLPSDRFSAERTGGSVSTLTIQRTQQEDSAVYLCTSSLFRGPYEQYFGPGTRLTVT.

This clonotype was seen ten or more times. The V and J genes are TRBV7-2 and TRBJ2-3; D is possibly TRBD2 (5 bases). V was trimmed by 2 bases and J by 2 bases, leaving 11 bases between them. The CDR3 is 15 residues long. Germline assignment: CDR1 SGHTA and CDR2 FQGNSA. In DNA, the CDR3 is TGTGCCAGCAGCTTAAAATGGGAGCCCACAGATACGCAGTATTTT. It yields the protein CASSLKWEPTDTQYF. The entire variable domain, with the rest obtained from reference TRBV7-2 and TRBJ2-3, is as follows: GAGVSQSPSNKVTEKGKDVELRCDPISGHTALYWYRQSLGQGLEFLIYFQGNSAPDKSGLPSDRFSAERTGGSVSTLTIQRTQQEDSAVYLCASSLKWEPTDTQYFGPGTRLTVL.

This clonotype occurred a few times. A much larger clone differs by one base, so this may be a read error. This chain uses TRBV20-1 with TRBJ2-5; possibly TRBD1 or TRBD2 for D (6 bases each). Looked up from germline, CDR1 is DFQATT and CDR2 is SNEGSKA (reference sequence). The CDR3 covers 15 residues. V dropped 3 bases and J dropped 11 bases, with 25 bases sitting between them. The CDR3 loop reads CSASPSRGRNNEQYF. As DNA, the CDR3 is TGCAGTGCTAGTCCATCCCGGGGGCGCAACAATGAGCAGTACTTC.

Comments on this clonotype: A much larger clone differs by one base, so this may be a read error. In nucleotides, the CDR3 is TGTACCAGCAGTAAGGGACAGCTTCTTGAGCAGTTCTTC. Translation gives CTSSKGQLLEQFF. The chain uses TRBV6-5 and TRBJ2-1, with TRBD1 matching 7 bases. The CDR3 extends over 13 amino acids. CDR1 is MNHEY and CDR2 is SVGAGI in the germline V gene.

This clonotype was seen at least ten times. CDR3 DNA sequence: TGTGCCAGCAGCTTCGTAGCTGCCGGCACAGATACGCAGTATTTT. Encoded protein: CASSFVAAGTDTQYF. The J gene is TRBJ2-3, the V gene TRBV7-3; the D is unclear. The CDR3 sequence is 15 residues long. The germline V and J ends were trimmed by 3 bases and 1 base, with 11 bases remaining between them. The germline V gene encodes CDR1 SGHTA and CDR2 FQGTGA.

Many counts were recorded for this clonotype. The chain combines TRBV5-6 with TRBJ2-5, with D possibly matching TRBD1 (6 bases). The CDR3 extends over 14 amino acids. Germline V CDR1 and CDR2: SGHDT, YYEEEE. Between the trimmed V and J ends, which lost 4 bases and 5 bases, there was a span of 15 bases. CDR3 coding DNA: TGTGCCAGCAGCCTACAGGGCGTAAGGGAGACCCAGTACTTC. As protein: CASSLQGVRETQYF.

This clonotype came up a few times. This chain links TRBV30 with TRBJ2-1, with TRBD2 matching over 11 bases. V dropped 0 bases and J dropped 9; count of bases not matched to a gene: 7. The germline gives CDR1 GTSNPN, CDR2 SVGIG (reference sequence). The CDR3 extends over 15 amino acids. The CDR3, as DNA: TGTGCCTGGAGTGTAAGGCTAGCGGGGGGATCTGAGCAGTTCTTC. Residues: CAWSVRLAGGSEQFF.

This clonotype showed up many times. The CDR3 is CASSPLRGGRNEQYF. In DNA, the CDR3 is TGTGCCAGCAGCCCTCTCCGGGGGGGCCGAAACGAGCAGTACTTC. This chain uses TRBV6-5 with TRBJ2-7; 8 nucleotides match TRBD2. Germline lookup yields CDR1 MNHEY and CDR2 SVGAGI. With 6 bases clipped from V and 5 bases from J, the junction kept 12 bases outside the gene matches. There are 15 residues in the CDR3.

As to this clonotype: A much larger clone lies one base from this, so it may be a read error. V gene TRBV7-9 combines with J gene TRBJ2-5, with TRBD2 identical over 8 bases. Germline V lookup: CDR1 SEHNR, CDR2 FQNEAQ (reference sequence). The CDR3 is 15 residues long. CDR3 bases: TGTGCCGGCAGCTTTCGGGGGGGTGACCAAGAGACCCAGTACTTC. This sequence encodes CAGSFRGGDQETQYF.

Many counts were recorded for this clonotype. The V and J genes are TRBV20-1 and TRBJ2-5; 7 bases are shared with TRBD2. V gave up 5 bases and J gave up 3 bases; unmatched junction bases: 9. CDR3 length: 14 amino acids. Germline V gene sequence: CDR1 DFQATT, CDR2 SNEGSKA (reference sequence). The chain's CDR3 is CSAHRAGREETQYF. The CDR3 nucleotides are TGCAGTGCTCATCGGGCAGGGAGGGAAGAGACCCAGTACTTC.

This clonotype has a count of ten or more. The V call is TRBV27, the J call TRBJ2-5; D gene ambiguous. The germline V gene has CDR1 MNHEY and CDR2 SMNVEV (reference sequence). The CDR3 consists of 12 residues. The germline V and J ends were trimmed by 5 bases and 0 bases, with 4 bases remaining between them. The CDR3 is CASSTHQETQYF. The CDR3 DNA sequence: TGTGCCAGCAGTACCCACCAAGAGACCCAGTACTTC.

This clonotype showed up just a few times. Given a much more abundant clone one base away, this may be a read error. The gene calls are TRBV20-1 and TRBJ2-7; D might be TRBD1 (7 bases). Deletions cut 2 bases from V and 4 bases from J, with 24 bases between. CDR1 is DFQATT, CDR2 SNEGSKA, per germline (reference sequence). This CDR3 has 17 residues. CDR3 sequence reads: CSARPLLGRGDWYEQYF. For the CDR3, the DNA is TGCAGTGCTAGACCCCTTTTAGGCAGGGGGGACTGGTACGAGCAGTACTTC.

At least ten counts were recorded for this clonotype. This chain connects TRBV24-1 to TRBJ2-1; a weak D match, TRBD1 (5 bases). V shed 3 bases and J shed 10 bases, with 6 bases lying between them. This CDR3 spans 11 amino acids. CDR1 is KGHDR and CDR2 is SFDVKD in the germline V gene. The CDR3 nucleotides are TGTGCCACCAGTGATGACAGAGAGCAGTTCTTC. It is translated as CATSDDREQFF.